Below are 25 T cell receptor beta chains sequenced from a single sample in a study of CD8+CD57+ T cells in acquired aplastic anemia. Both TCR beta VDJ combination and CDR3 sequence profiling were carried out. Genomic DNA was the template for this profiling. TCRdb reprocessed the reads with MiXCR, giving one entry per CDR3 protein. The data show over 150,000 distinct CDR3 sequences, around 60% seen once. The sequenced patients had an expansion of CD8+CD57+ cells seen by flow cytometry. Sequenced sample: sorted CD4+, CD8+, or CD8+CD57+ T cells (not recorded which) from PBMCs. The receptors were gathered from a human donor with aplastic anemia.

This chain links TRBV7-2 with TRBJ2-7, with TRBD1 as a possible D gene (5 bases). Germline V gives CDR1 SGHTA, CDR2 FQGNSA. The CDR3 runs to 14 residues. Trimming stripped 5 bases from V and 3 bases from J, with 14 bases between. The CDR3 region is CASSVDRQIYEQYF. CDR3 coding DNA: TGTGCCAGCAGCGTCGACCGACAGATCTACGAGCAGTACTTC.

In this sample, this clonotype turned up many times. The rearrangement links TRBV7-9 to TRBJ2-1; 10 nucleotides align to TRBD2. The CDR3 contains 15 residues. Germline lookup yields CDR1 SEHNR and CDR2 FQNEAQ (reference sequence). Trimming removed 5 bases from V and 9 bases from J; junction bases left unmatched: 10. In DNA, the CDR3 is TGTGCCAGCAGCCCCATAAGCGGGGGGGCGAGTGAGCAGTTCTTC. The encoded protein is CASSPISGGASEQFF. Filled out from reference TRBV7-9 and TRBJ2-1, the complete variable domain reads DTGVSQNPRHKITKRGQNVTFRCDPISEHNRLYWYRQTLGQGPEFLTYFQNEAQLEKSRLLSDRFSAERPKGSFSTLEIQRTEQGDSAMYLCASSPISGGASEQFFGPGTRLTVL.

This clonotype has a count of ten or more. The CDR3 loop is CASRNSLPGELFF. CDR3 bases: TGTGCCAGTAGGAACAGCCTGCCCGGGGAGCTGTTTTTT. J is TRBJ2-2 and V is TRBV19; D ambiguous. Germline V gene sequence: CDR1 LNHDA, CDR2 SQIVND (reference sequence). V gave up 6 bases and J gave up 6 bases, with 11 bases separating them. The CDR3 covers 13 residues.

The CDR3 coding sequence is TGTGCCAGCAGCTCACCAGCGTTTGGGGTAGGGAATTCACCCCTCCACTTT. Protein sequence: CASSSPAFGVGNSPLHF. The chain combines TRBV7-2 with TRBJ1-6, with D uncertain. Germline V gene sequence: CDR1 SGHTA, CDR2 FQGNSA. The V end was cut by 4 bases, the J end by 7 bases, with 20 bases between. This CDR3 has 17 amino acids.

The chain couples TRBV14 to TRBJ1-3; no firm D call. The CDR3 is 15 amino acids. The V gene lost 4 bases and the J gene lost 4 bases, with 14 bases spanning the gap. Germline CDR1 and CDR2: SGHDN and FVKESK. CDR3 residues: CASSPQLTSGNTIYF. The CDR3 DNA is TGTGCCAGCAGCCCCCAGCTAACGTCGGGAAACACCATATATTTT.

This clonotype was counted a single time. This chain joins TRBV7-9 and TRBJ2-2; possible D gene TRBD1, 6 bases. V lost 6 bases and J lost 7, with 9 bases in between. This CDR3 region has 12 residues. Germline-derived CDR1 and CDR2 are SEHNR and FQNEAQ (reference sequence). In DNA, the CDR3 is TGTGCCAGCAGTGACAGGTTCGGGGAGCTGTTTTTT. This gives the protein CASSDRFGELFF.

V and J are TRBV19 and TRBJ1-5; 8 positions match TRBD1. The germline CDR1 and CDR2 sequences are LNHDA and SQIVND (reference sequence). With 8 bases clipped from V and 3 bases from J, the junction kept 6 bases outside the gene matches. The CDR3 runs 14 residues. The CDR3 sequence is CASFGTGPNQPQHF. CDR3 bases: TGTGCCAGTTTCGGGACAGGACCCAATCAGCCCCAGCATTTT.

This chain connects TRBV9 to TRBJ2-7, with D uncertain. V lost 0 bases and J 4 bases, leaving 5 bases between the germline ends. Germline CDR1 is SGDLS and CDR2 is YYNGEE. CDR3 length equals 12 residues. CDR3 DNA sequence: TGTGCCAGCAGCGTAGACGGGTACGAGCAGTACTTC. It translates to CASSVDGYEQYF.

The chain links TRBV10-3 to TRBJ2-3; D remains unclear. CDR3 size: 11 residues. V was trimmed by 6 bases and J by 5 bases, leaving 6 bases between them. CDR1 is ENHRY and CDR2 is SYGVKD in the germline V gene. Here the CDR3 reads CAIRGIDTQYF. In DNA form, the CDR3 reads TGTGCCATCAGGGGGATAGATACGCAGTATTTT.

This sequence joins TRBV19 and TRBJ1-2; no firm D call. The germline V gene encodes CDR1 LNHDA and CDR2 SQIVND (reference sequence). With 1 base removed from V and 5 bases from J, the gap between germline ends came to 8 bases. CDR3 size: 13 residues. This CDR3 reads CASSIVAGYGYTF. DNA of the CDR3: TGTGCCAGTAGTATAGTGGCCGGATATGGCTACACCTTC.

V usage is TRBV7-2 and J usage is TRBJ2-3, with a possible D match to TRBD1 (6 bases). V was cut by 5 bases and J by 4 bases, with 16 bases left in between. CDR1 and CDR2 (germline): SGHTA, FQGNSA. The CDR3 extends over 15 amino acids. CDR3 nucleotide sequence: TGTGCCAGCAGCAGAGGGGGTCCCGGGGCAGATACGCAGTATTTT. Its protein is CASSRGGPGADTQYF.

The rearrangement links TRBV20-1 to TRBJ2-1, with a weak D call TRBD2 (5 bases). This CDR3 contains 18 residues. V was pared by 1 base and J by 9 bases, with 28 bases between. Germline V gene lookup returns CDR1 DFQATT and CDR2 SNEGSKA (reference sequence). DNA for the CDR3: TGCAGTGCTAGAGCCGCTAGTACTCCGCGGCGAGGGCTTAGTGAGCAGTTCTTC. Translation: CSARAASTPRRGLSEQFF.

This chain links TRBV5-1 with TRBJ1-2, with D maybe TRBD1 (5 bases). CDR3 length: 16 amino acids. Looked up from germline, CDR1 is SGHRS and CDR2 is YFSETQ. Trimming removed 6 bases at V and 4 bases at J, with 22 bases between. The CDR3 nucleotides read TGCGCCAGCACCCTGGGGGGAGAGATCTCGCCCTATGGCTACACCTTC. Translating it yields CASTLGGEISPYGYTF.

The chain employs TRBV5-1 and TRBJ2-7, with D uncertain. Deletions cut 5 bases from V and 3 bases from J, with 6 bases between. This CDR3 contains 11 residues. Germline CDR1 reads SGHRS; CDR2 reads YFSETQ. CDR3 nucleotides: TGCGCCAGCAGTCGGCTCTACGAGCAGTACTTC. Amino acid sequence: CASSRLYEQYF.

This chain links TRBV20-1 with TRBJ1-2; 7 bases match TRBD1. This CDR3 is built from 14 residues. Germline CDR1 reads DFQATT; CDR2 reads SNEGSKA (reference sequence). V lost 6 bases, J lost 1 base, and 8 bases stayed unmatched. CDR3 coding DNA: TGCAGTGCAAACGGACAGGTTGTTAACTATGGCTACACCTTC. Translating it yields CSANGQVVNYGYTF.

Details on this clonotype: The junction does not match germline at one end; this may be a read error. The chain combines TRBV2 with TRBJ2-3, with D perhaps being TRBD1 or TRBD2 (5 bases each). There are 15 residues in the CDR3. Germline lookup yields CDR1 SNHLY and CDR2 FYNNEI. DNA for the CDR3: TGTGTCAGCAGCGCCCTCGGGGCTGAGACAGATACGCAGTATTTT. This translates into CVSSALGAETDTQYF.

This chain joins TRBV2 and TRBJ2-1; 7 nucleotides agree with TRBD1. The CDR3 consists of 17 residues. The germline CDR1 and CDR2 sequences are SNHLY and FYNNEI. V lost 3 bases and J lost 4; bases outside the gene matches: 12. CDR3: CASSDLFRQGGYNEQFF. CDR3 nucleotides: TGTGCCAGCAGTGATTTGTTTAGACAGGGTGGTTACAATGAGCAGTTCTTC.

In DNA, the CDR3 is TGTGCCAGCAGCCAGAAACAGGGAAACTATGGCTACACCTTC. Its translation is CASSQKQGNYGYTF. This rearrangement joins TRBV7-2 to TRBJ1-2, with D possibly matching TRBD1 (6 bases). V lost 5 bases, J lost 2 bases, and 12 bases lay in between. The length of the CDR3 is 14 residues. Germline V gene lookup returns CDR1 SGHTA and CDR2 FQGNSA.

This clonotype was seen a handful of times. This chain links TRBV11-2 with TRBJ1-6; no reliable D call. This CDR3 contains 14 residues. Germline V gene sequence: CDR1 SGHAT, CDR2 FQNNGV. V was clipped by 4 bases and J by 9 bases, with 13 bases between them. The CDR3 reads CASSSGVRSSPLHF. In DNA, the CDR3 is TGTGCCAGCAGCTCCGGCGTCCGTTCTTCACCCCTCCACTTT.

This clonotype has a handful of counts. V gene TRBV7-3 combines with J gene TRBJ2-1, with 9 bases that match TRBD1. V was pared by 4 bases and J by 4 bases, with 5 bases of the junction left unmatched. The CDR3 runs 15 residues. CDR1 is SGHTA, CDR2 FQGTGA, per germline. CDR3 sequence: CASSSDRGTYNEQFF. Written as DNA, the CDR3 is TGTGCCAGCAGCTCGGACAGGGGAACTTACAATGAGCAGTTCTTC.

This clonotype has a handful of counts. The chain carries TRBV20-1 and TRBJ1-1; the D is unclear. The CDR3 loop spans 13 amino acids. Trimming removed 4 bases from V and 1 base from J, with 10 bases in between. In germline, CDR1 is DFQATT, CDR2 SNEGSKA (reference sequence). CDR3 DNA: TGCAGTGCTACCCTCAGTCAGAACACTGAAGCTTTCTTT. Protein: CSATLSQNTEAFF.

The chain joins TRBV5-6 to TRBJ2-5; D remains ambiguous. The length of the CDR3 is 14 residues. Per germline, CDR1 SGHDT and CDR2 YYEEEE. Trimming left V 0 bases short and J 6 bases short, with 12 bases between. CDR3 residues: CASSLAGQVKTQYF. The DNA for the CDR3 is TGTGCCAGCAGCTTGGCAGGTCAGGTAAAGACCCAGTACTTC.

The V and J genes are TRBV10-3 and TRBJ2-2; D is perhaps TRBD1 or TRBD2 (5 bases each). This CDR3 is built from 16 residues. The germline V and J ends were trimmed by 2 bases and 5 bases, with 15 bases remaining between them. Germline values: CDR1 ENHRY, CDR2 SYGVKD. The CDR3 nucleotides are TGTGCCATCAGTGAGGTTACCGGGACCCAAACCGGGGAGCTGTTTTTT. Protein product: CAISEVTGTQTGELFF.

This chain uses TRBV24-1 with TRBJ2-7, with D perhaps matching TRBD1 (6 bases). Germline V gives CDR1 KGHDR, CDR2 SFDVKD. V shed 4 bases and J shed 2 bases, with 11 bases lying between them. The CDR3 length is 14 residues. The CDR3 DNA reads TGTGCCACCAGTGAAACAGGGTTGGCCTACGAGCAGTACTTC. Its translation: CATSETGLAYEQYF.

On this clonotype itself: In this CDR3 the conserved last residue, phenylalanine or tryptophan, is missing, so a read error is likely. The DNA is omitted, as the CDR3 cannot be located on it reliably, and the CDR3 follows TCRdb's listing. This sequence joins TRBV20-1 and TRBJ2-2; TRBD2 was called by the table and not checked on the DNA. Germline V gene sequence: CDR1 DFQATT, CDR2 SNEGSKA (reference sequence). The CDR3 has 8 amino acids, counting both end residues. CDR3 residues: CSARSTIA.